A selection of T cell receptor beta chains follows, all from one sample in a study of memory CD4+ T cells and cytomegalovirus serostatus. The repertoire was sequenced with immunoSEQ multiplex PCR; TCRdb's copy has only in-frame clones and lacks some. Here the sample spans over 65,000 clones, more than 70% being singletons. Sequencing used memory CD4+ T cells from blood. The source of these receptors is an adult in good health and CMV-seronegative. The CDR3 runs from the conserved cysteine through the conserved F or W. The D gene is left open where the match is weak. Clone size is shown for a subset of rows, as once, few, many or a class of expanded clone.

d_call | j_call | v_call | clone_size | cdr3_nt | cdr3_aa
NA | TRBJ2-2 | TRBV7-3 | NA | TGTGCCAGCAGCTTAACGTTTGAAACCGGGGAGCTGTTTTTT | CASSLTFETGELFF
TRBD1 | TRBJ2-1 | TRBV5-1 | NA | TGCGCCAGCAGCTCGTCGACAGGGGAAGGCAATGAGCAGTTCTTC | CASSSSTGEGNEQFF
TRBD1 | TRBJ1-4 | TRBV30 | NA | TGTGCCTGGAGTGTAGACGCAGGGGGTGAAAAACTGTTTTTT | CAWSVDAGGEKLFF
NA | TRBJ1-1 | TRBV19 | NA | TGTGCCAGTTCTAAGGACGTTCAGAGACCTGAAGCTTTCTTT | CASSKDVQRPEAFF
TRBD1 | TRBJ2-3 | TRBV11-3 | NA | TGTGCCAGCAGTGACAGGGACCTCACAGATACGCAGTATTTT | CASSDRDLTDTQYF
TRBD1 | TRBJ1-2 | TRBV28 | once | TGTGCCAGCAGCCTGGGACAGAACATCGGGGGCTACACCTTC | CASSLGQNIGGYTF
NA | TRBJ2-2 | TRBV28 | NA | TGTGCCAGCAGTTCGAACCTGGGACTTCACGGGGAGCTGTTTTTT | CASSSNLGLHGELFF
NA | TRBJ1-2 | TRBV19 | NA | TGTGCCAGTAGGTCAATACAGGCCCCGACCGACAATGGCTACACCTTC | CASRSIQAPTDNGYTF
TRBD1 | TRBJ2-7 | TRBV7-2 | NA | TGTGCCAGCAGCTTGGACAGGGGGAGCTCCTACGAGCAGTACTTC | CASSLDRGSSYEQYF
NA | TRBJ1-1 | TRBV4-1 | NA | TGCGCCAGCAGCCAAGATACCAGCAGGGAAGCTTTCTTT | CASSQDTSREAFF
NA | TRBJ2-7 | TRBV7-9 | NA | TGTGCCAGCAGCTTGGGGGGGGCTTCACCCCCCGAGCAGTACTTC | CASSLGGASPPEQYF
NA | TRBJ1-2 | TRBV28 | few | TGTGCCAGCAGTTTGCCAGGGGACGGCTACACCTTC | CASSLPGDGYTF
TRBD2 | TRBJ2-3 | TRBV14 | NA | TGTGCCAGCAGCCATTACTTGACGGGACTAGTGATTGGGGGCACAGATACGCAGTATTTT | CASSHYLTGLVIGGTDTQYF
TRBD1 | TRBJ1-1 | TRBV9 | NA | TGTGCCAGCAGCCGGACAGGGAACACTGAAGCTTTCTTT | CASSRTGNTEAFF
TRBD1 | TRBJ1-2 | TRBV19 | NA | TGTGCCAGTAGTAGCCCGACGACAGGGCGGAACTATGGCTACACCTTC | CASSSPTTGRNYGYTF
NA | TRBJ2-7 | TRBV6-5 | NA | TGTGCCAGCCGCGTCCGTTACGAGCAGTACTTC | CASRVRYEQYF